These 11 T cell receptor beta chains were all obtained from the same sample, sequenced in a study of blood T cell repertoires in COVID-19. Sequenced by immunoSEQ multiplex PCR; TCRdb stores in-frame clones only, minus some. The sample has over 250,000 clones; 83% are singletons. Sequenced input: peripheral blood. These receptors all come from a woman in her forties or fifties who had recovered from COVID-19.

This chain uses TRBV4-3 with TRBJ2-1, with TRBD2 matching 8 bases. V shed 1 base and J 6 bases; nucleotides not matched to a gene: 2. CDR1 is LGHNA, CDR2 YSLEER, per germline. The CDR3 runs 14 residues. The CDR3: CASSQAGTSNEQFF. The CDR3 bases are TGCGCCAGCAGCCAAGCCGGGACTAGCAATGAGCAGTTCTTC.

The chain recombines TRBV6-2 or TRBV6-3 with TRBJ2-3, with unresolved D. Germline CDR1 and CDR2: MNHEY and SVGEGT. V was clipped by 2 bases and J by 1 base, with 13 bases between them. This CDR3 has 16 residues. The CDR3 DNA reads TGTGCCAGCAGTTACGAGCGACGGAAACGCACAGATACGCAGTATTTT. Residues: CASSYERRKRTDTQYF.

In DNA form, the CDR3 reads TGTGCCAGCTCACCACTATCGTCTAGGACCGGGGAGCTGTTTTTT. This codes for CASSPLSSRTGELFF. The J gene is TRBJ2-2, the V gene TRBV18; no definite D call. V was trimmed by 1 base and J by 5 bases, leaving 11 bases between them. The CDR3 spans 15 residues. Germline lookup yields CDR1 KGHSH and CDR2 LQKENI.

The J gene is TRBJ1-2, the V gene TRBV9; D is perhaps TRBD1 (5 bases). The V end lost 7 bases, the J end lost 6 bases, and 10 bases lay between the germline ends. CDR1 is SGDLS and CDR2 is YYNGEE in the germline V gene. The CDR3 has 11 amino acids. The CDR3 sequence: CASGGGDGYTF. The CDR3 DNA is TGTGCCAGCGGTGGGGGGGATGGCTACACCTTC.

V gene TRBV9 combines with J gene TRBJ1-5; TRBD1 might be the D (5 bases). Per the germline V gene, CDR1 is SGDLS and CDR2 is YYNGEE. Trimming left V 1 base short and J 0 bases short, with 8 bases between. This CDR3 contains 15 residues. The CDR3 DNA reads TGTGCCAGCAGCGTATCAGGGAATAGCAATCAGCCCCAGCATTTT. It translates to CASSVSGNSNQPQHF.

This clone was seen just once. The J gene is TRBJ2-1, the V gene TRBV27, with 10 bases aligning to TRBD1. The CDR3 runs to 16 residues. V lost 0 bases to trimming and J lost 6 bases; unmatched junction nucleotides: 5. Looked up from germline, CDR1 is MNHEY and CDR2 is SMNVEV (reference sequence). The DNA for the CDR3 is TGTGCCAGCAGTTTATCCGGGACAGGGGCCGTCAATGAGCAGTTCTTC. Translation: CASSLSGTGAVNEQFF.

CDR3: CASRAPGGDTQYF. CDR3 in DNA: TGTGCCAGCAGGGCCCCAGGGGGAGATACGCAGTATTTT. The chain couples TRBV5-5 to TRBJ2-3; 7 bases agree with TRBD1. Germline CDR1 is SGHKS and CDR2 is YYEKEE (reference sequence). The J segment lost 5 bases and the V segment lost 5 bases, leaving 5 bases of the junction unmatched. This CDR3 contains 13 residues.

This chain links TRBV6-2 or TRBV6-3 with TRBJ1-2, with D possibly being TRBD1 (5 bases). Deletions cut 6 bases from V and 4 bases from J, with 15 bases between. Germline V gives CDR1 MNHEY, CDR2 SVGEGT. The CDR3 has 14 residues. CDR3 residues: CASSRGGSVYGYTF. As DNA, the CDR3 is TGTGCCAGCAGCCGCGGGGGGTCCGTCTATGGCTACACCTTC.

This chain links TRBV20-1 with TRBJ2-1; 10 nucleotides agree with TRBD1. The CDR3 runs 15 residues. V lost 3 bases to trimming and J lost 4 bases; unmatched junction nucleotides: 6. CDR1 is DFQATT and CDR2 is SNEGSKA in the germline V gene (reference sequence). For the CDR3, the DNA is TGCAGTGCTAGTGATCGGGACAGGGGTTACAATGAGCAGTTCTTC. It codes for CSASDRDRGYNEQFF.

The gene calls are TRBV6-2 or TRBV6-3 and TRBJ1-5, with D unresolved. CDR3 length: 13 residues. V shed 3 bases and J shed 7 bases, with 10 bases lying between them. Looked up from germline, CDR1 is MNHEY and CDR2 is SVGEGT. The CDR3 DNA follows: TGTGCCAGCAGTTATAATTTATTCCAGCCCCAGCATTTT. Amino acids: CASSYNLFQPQHF.

The chain couples TRBV6-1 to TRBJ2-7; possibly TRBD2 for D (6 bases). The germline V and J ends were trimmed by 1 base and 5 bases, with 15 bases remaining between them. Germline V lookup: CDR1 MNHNS, CDR2 SASEGT. The CDR3 loop spans 15 amino acids. The CDR3 DNA reads TGTGCCAGCAGTGAAGTATCGGCGGGAAAGAACGAGCAGTACTTC. Encoded protein: CASSEVSAGKNEQYF.